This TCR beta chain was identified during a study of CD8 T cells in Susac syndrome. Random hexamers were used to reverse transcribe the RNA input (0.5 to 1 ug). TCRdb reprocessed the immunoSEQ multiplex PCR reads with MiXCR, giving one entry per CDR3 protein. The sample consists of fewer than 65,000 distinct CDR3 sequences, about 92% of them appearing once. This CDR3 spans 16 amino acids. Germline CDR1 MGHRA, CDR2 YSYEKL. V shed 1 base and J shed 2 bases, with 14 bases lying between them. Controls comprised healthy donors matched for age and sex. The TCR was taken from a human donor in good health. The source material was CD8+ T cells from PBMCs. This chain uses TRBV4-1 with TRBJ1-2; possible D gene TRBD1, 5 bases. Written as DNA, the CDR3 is TGCGCCAGCAGCCAAGCGTGGGGGGGTTTGAACTATGGCTACACCTTC. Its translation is CASSQAWGGLNYGYTF.